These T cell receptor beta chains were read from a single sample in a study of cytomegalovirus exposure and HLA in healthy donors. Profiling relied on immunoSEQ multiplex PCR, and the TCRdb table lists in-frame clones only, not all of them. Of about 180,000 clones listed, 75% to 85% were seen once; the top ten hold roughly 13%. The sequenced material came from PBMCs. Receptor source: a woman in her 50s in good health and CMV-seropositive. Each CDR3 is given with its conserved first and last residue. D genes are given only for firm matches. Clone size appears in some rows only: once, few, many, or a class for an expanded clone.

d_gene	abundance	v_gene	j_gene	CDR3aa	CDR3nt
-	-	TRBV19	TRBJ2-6	CASSRQSGANVLTF	TGTGCCAGTAGCCGACAATCTGGGGCCAACGTCCTGACTTTC
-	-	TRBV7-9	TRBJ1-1	CASSAPKLYTEAFF	TGTGCCAGCAGCGCCCCCAAGCTTTACACTGAAGCTTTCTTT
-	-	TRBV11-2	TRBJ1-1	CASSLTQSNTEAFF	TGTGCCAGCAGCTTAACACAGTCGAACACTGAAGCTTTCTTT
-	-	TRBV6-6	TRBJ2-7	CASSYQGGEQYF	TGTGCCAGCAGTTATCAGGGGGGCGAGCAGTACTTC
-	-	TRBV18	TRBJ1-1	CASSPRDNMNTEAFF	TGTGCCAGCTCACCCCGGGACAACATGAACACTGAAGCTTTCTTT
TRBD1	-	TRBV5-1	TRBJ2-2	CASSSRTGPVNTGELFF	TGCGCCAGCAGCTCGAGGACAGGGCCCGTGAACACCGGGGAGCTGTTTTTT
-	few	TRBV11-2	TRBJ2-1	CASSSPSYNEQFF	TGTGCCAGCAGCTCCCCTTCCTACAATGAGCAGTTCTTC
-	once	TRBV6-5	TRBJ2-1	CASSTPGLLNEQFF	TGTGCCAGCAGCACTCCGGGACTGCTAAATGAGCAGTTCTTC
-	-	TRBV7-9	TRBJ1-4	CASSPDRAGRKEKLFF	TGTGCCAGCAGCCCGGACCGTGCAGGGCGAAAAGAAAAACTGTTTTTT
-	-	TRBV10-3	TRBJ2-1	CAISEFGGSYNEQFF	TGTGCCATCAGTGAATTCGGGGGCTCCTACAATGAGCAGTTCTTC
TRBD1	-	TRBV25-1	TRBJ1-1	CASSSGQGEAFF	TGTGCCAGCAGTTCAGGACAGGGAGAAGCTTTCTTT
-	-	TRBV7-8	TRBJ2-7	CASSLGYSYEQYF	TGTGCCAGCAGTCTCGGGTACTCCTACGAGCAGTACTTC
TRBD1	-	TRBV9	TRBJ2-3	CASSEGQGYDTQYF	TGTGCCAGCAGCGAGGGACAGGGGTACGATACGCAGTATTTT
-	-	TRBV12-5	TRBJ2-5	CASGLVPLQETQYF	TGTGCTAGTGGTTTGGTACCCCTCCAGGAGACCCAGTACTTC
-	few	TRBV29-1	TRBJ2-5	CSVEMPGETQYF	TGCAGCGTTGAAATGCCAGGGGAGACCCAGTACTTC
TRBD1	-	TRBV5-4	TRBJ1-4	CASSFRQGNEKLFF	TGTGCCAGCAGCTTTCGACAGGGGAATGAAAAACTGTTTTTT
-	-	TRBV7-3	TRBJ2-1	CASSLLISSGENEQFF	TGTGCCAGCAGCTTATTAATATCAAGCGGTGAAAATGAGCAGTTCTTC
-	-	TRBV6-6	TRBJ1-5	CASGGGIAQPQHF	TGTGCCAGCGGGGGAGGGATCGCTCAGCCCCAGCATTTT
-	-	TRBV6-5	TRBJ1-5	CASSPGGVGQPQHF	TGTGCCAGCAGTCCTGGGGGGGTGGGTCAGCCCCAGCATTTT
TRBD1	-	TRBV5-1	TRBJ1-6	CASSLFTGEGDSPLHF	TGCGCCAGCAGCTTGTTTACAGGGGAAGGAGATTCACCCCTCCACTTT
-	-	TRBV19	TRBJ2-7	CASSGSLGSEQYF	TGTGCCAGTAGCGGGTCCCTCGGGAGCGAGCAGTACTTC
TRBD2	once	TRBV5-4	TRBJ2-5	CASSLSLQTSGGKETQYF	TGTGCCAGCAGCTTATCGCTTCAGACTAGCGGGGGGAAAGAGACCCAGTACTTC